This TCR beta chain was captured in a study of Graves' ophthalmopathy and Graves' hyperthyroidism. Germline lookup yields CDR1 MNHNS and CDR2 SASEGT. The CDR3 runs to 12 residues. Researchers took RNA transcripts and amplified TCR beta CDR3 regions from them. The library came from an HTBI-primed first-round RT-PCR and a second-round multiplex PCR. TCRdb used MiXCR to reprocess the multiplex PCR reads, holding one entry per CDR3 protein. Among some 520,000 distinct CDR3 sequences listed, roughly 14% were seen once. This clonotype showed up many times. A read error may account for a junction end that differs from germline.

The specimen was blood. J is TRBJ2-7 and V is TRBV6-1; D is ambiguous. This TCR came from a woman aged 25 to 39 with Graves' ophthalmopathy. This chain's CDR3 is CASRLGSSEQYF. The DNA for the CDR3 is TGTGCCAGCAGGCTAGGGTCCTCCGAGCAGTACTTC.